What follows is one TCR beta chain and its context. It lacks a known antigen. No base quality values were provided; no much bigger clone lies one nucleotide off. These data belong to a study of blood T cells in healthy people across ages (dated by TCRdb to about 2015). About the investigation overall: In model experiments, template switching captured about one uniquely barcoded TCR beta cDNA molecule for every two T cells. The donors were split into four age groups: young (average 16 years), middle-aged (over 35), aged (roughly 68) and long-lived (approximately 80). To avoid experimental bias, donors of different ages were distributed randomly across sequencing lanes. Age-related changes in TCR beta repertoire diversity were measured in the study by deep sequencing normalized with unique cDNA molecular identifiers. Using the same blood draw, the study looked at two additional independent replicas of 1 million unique cDNA reads for two donors, one aged 18 to 30 and the other aged 80 or older. The research as a whole found: The percentage of naive T cells measured by flow cytometry correlated strongly with observed TCR beta diversity. Donor CMV infection status was unknown, potentially confounding age-related changes in expanded clonotypes. Observed TCR beta diversity per million T cells fell roughly linearly with age, and a significant reduction was already apparent by age roughly 40. Compared with the aged group, the long-lived group had more naive CD4+ T cells, fewer expanded clones and increased TCR diversity, suggesting age selection. Estimates of total diversity from one million sequenced T cells were regarded as lower bounds and underestimates. Conclusive comparison of naive and antigen-experienced compartments was prevented by the profiling of bulk unsorted PBMCs.

The library relied on 5' RACE. The listed sequencing device is Illumina HiSeq 2500. A second PCR of about 6 to 11 cycles was performed with a sample-barcoded 5' primer and a J-beta primer mix. Each TCR beta cDNA molecule received a unique molecular identifier from a template-switch 5' adaptor carrying 12 random nucleotides. Each sample yielded at least 3 million CDR3-containing paired-end reads. First-strand cDNA was synthesized from all RNA with the Mint cDNA synthesis kit, primed by a TRBC-specific oligonucleotide. After uracil-DNA glycosylase treatment, a first 18-cycle PCR used universal primers M1SS and BC2_uni_R on all cDNA. The study's own analysis went as follows. Normalization of each sample was performed by random selection of 1 million high-quality reads, each carrying a distinct molecular identifier. Reads sharing molecular identifiers were discarded rather than binned into consensus sequences. CDR3 identification, clonotype clustering and error correction used MiTCR with a Q25 quality threshold and the strictest error-elimination algorithm. A nonparametric unseen species model with Euler transformation was used to estimate a lower bound on total TCR beta diversity. TCRdb's own reprocessing of the public reads used fastp at Q25 and MiXCR and kept productive beta chains. Here each entry gathers all rows of one CDR3 protein and keeps the most common genes and DNA. For this entry, the V and J calls and clone size follow TCRdb and not the study's own pipeline. Counted in this sample were around 1,500,000 distinct CDR3 sequences; approximately 42% of them appeared once. The ten largest clones represent 6.5% to 10% of the sample.

Donors were 35 to 40 systemically healthy Caucasian individuals from Russia aged roughly 6 to 95 years. Each donor gave roughly 9 milliliters of peripheral blood, drawn into EDTA-treated Vacutainer tubes. Ficoll-Paque density-gradient centrifugation was used to isolate PBMCs, with at least 6.5 million per sample. Trizol reagent was used to extract total RNA from the PBMCs, yielding at least 5.5 micrograms per sample. Naive CD45RAhigh/CD27high T cell percentages were measured by flow cytometry on a PBMC aliquot from every donor. Sequenced material: blood. The receptor comes from a woman between 18 and 30 years old in good health.

Here the CDR3 is given as CASSPPGQGRTEAFF. The DNA is TGTGCCAGCAGCCCCCCCGGACAGGGGAGGACTGAAGCTTTCTTT. The sequence joins TRBV7-8 to TRBJ1-1, with TRBD1 identical over 9 junction bases. CDR3 length: 15 amino acids, cysteine to phenylalanine. The only DNA kept is the CDR3, 45 bases in frame from the first base. Looking up the germline V gene yields CDR1 SGHVS and CDR2 FQNEAQ. For this chain, trimming is 5 bases at the V end and 5 bases at the J end, and the number of junction bases without a gene match is 9.